This T cell receptor beta chain comes out of a study of T cells in Graves' hyperthyroidism and ophthalmopathy. Study-wide points: Also found in blood were most expanded thyroid clonotypes above 0.001.

In germline, CDR1 is SGHTA, CDR2 FQGNSA. V lost 5 bases and J 4 bases, leaving 14 bases between the germline ends. The CDR3 contains 14 residues. TCR beta CDR3 regions were amplified from RNA transcripts. HTBI primers were employed in a first-round RT-PCR of the TCR CDR3. TCRdb fed the multiplex PCR reads into MiXCR, producing one record per CDR3 protein. Among around 540,000 distinct CDR3 sequences listed, approximately 44% were seen once. In regard to this clonotype: Its antigen is unidentified.

It was considered stable Graves' hyperthyroidism when ophthalmopathy did not progress within 18 months. Participants, patients aged 18 to 65, had newly diagnosed hyperthyroidism with a duration under 2 months. The TCR comes from a woman under 30 with Graves' hyperthyroidism. The specimen was peripheral blood or thyroid tissue (not recorded which). This sequence joins TRBV7-2 and TRBJ1-1, with D uncertain. As DNA, the CDR3 is TGTGCCAGCAGCAGACACCCCCGGATCACTGAAGCTTTCTTT. Translating gives CASSRHPRITEAFF.